This T cell receptor beta chain is drawn from a study of T cell responses to AZD1222 COVID-19 vaccine. V was cut by 1 base and J by 2 bases, with 15 bases left in between. The CDR3 covers 16 residues. The germline CDR1 and CDR2 sequences are MGHRA and YSYEKL. Sequencing used immunoSEQ multiplex PCR; TCRdb keeps in-frame clones, though not all of them. The data contain some 150,000 clones, approximately 89% of them seen just once; the ten biggest clones take up roughly 5.5%. The sample was peripheral blood, taken on day 0 of AZD1222 vaccination. The source is an adult in good health. The V call is TRBV4-1, the J call TRBJ2-7, with D possibly matching TRBD1 (6 bases). Written as DNA, the CDR3 is TGCGCCAGCAGCCAAGGTCTCACAGGGAGAACCTACGAGCAGTACTTC. This codes for CASSQGLTGRTYEQYF.